Below are 27 T cell receptor beta chains sequenced from a single sample in a study of blood T cell repertoires in COVID-19. Method: immunoSEQ multiplex PCR; TCRdb's copy keeps in-frame clones and lacks some. The sample lists 210,000 or so clones; 80% to 90% were seen once. The specimen sequenced was peripheral blood. The receptors originated from a woman aged 80 or older with acute or convalescent COVID-19.

The V and J genes are TRBV2 and TRBJ1-5; D might be TRBD1 (6 bases). The length of the CDR3 is 14 residues. V was shortened by 4 bases and J by 2 bases, with 9 bases between the two germline ends. Germline loops: CDR1 SNHLY, CDR2 FYNNEI. The CDR3 sequence is CASSGGGGNQPQHF. CDR3 sequence (DNA): TGTGCCAGCAGTGGAGGGGGAGGCAATCAGCCCCAGCATTTT.

This chain joins TRBV3-1 (or the pseudogene TRBV3-2) and TRBJ1-1; D gene unclear. The CDR3 runs 13 residues. CDR1 is LGHDT and CDR2 is YNNKEL in the germline V gene (reference sequence). Trimming shortened V by 4 bases and J by 3 bases, and 9 bases separated the two germline ends. In DNA, the CDR3 is TGTGCCAGCAGCCTGGACGGGGACACTGAAGCTTTCTTT. It codes for CASSLDGDTEAFF.

This rearrangement joins TRBV18 to TRBJ1-5; maybe TRBD1 (6 bases). CDR1 and CDR2 from the germline V gene are KGHSH and LQKENI. V was cut by 3 bases and J by 2 bases, with 14 bases left in between. This CDR3 has 16 residues. CDR3 region: CASSPSGAGGNQPQHF. CDR3 bases: TGTGCCAGCTCACCCTCAGGGGCGGGTGGCAATCAGCCCCAGCATTTT.

In this sample, this clone turned up once. The chain couples TRBV28 to TRBJ1-2; D remains ambiguous. The CDR3 has 15 amino acids. V gave up 6 bases and J gave up 4 bases, with 18 bases separating them. CDR1 is MDHEN and CDR2 is SYDVKM in the germline V gene. CDR3 residues: CASRASAGEGYGYTF. DNA of the CDR3: TGTGCCAGCAGAGCCTCTGCGGGCGAAGGCTATGGCTACACCTTC.

The chain combines TRBV5-1 with TRBJ2-3; TRBD2 matches 8 bases. The germline gives CDR1 SGHRS, CDR2 YFSETQ. CDR3 length: 15 residues. V lost 0 bases to trimming and J lost 3 bases; unmatched junction nucleotides: 3. Here the CDR3 DNA reads TGCGCCAGCAGCTTGGGAGCGGGAGAGACAGATACGCAGTATTTT. This sequence encodes CASSLGAGETDTQYF. The full variable domain, its missing parts supplied by reference TRBV5-1 and TRBJ2-3, is KAGVTQTPRYLIKTRGQQVTLSCSPISGHRSVSWYQQTPGQGLQFLFEYFSETQRNKGNFPGRFSGRQFSNSRSEMNVSTLELGDSALYLCASSLGAGETDTQYFGPGTRLTVL.

V gene TRBV4-3 combines with J gene TRBJ2-2; 10 nucleotides align to TRBD2. This CDR3 is 18 amino acids long. Germline CDR1 is LGHNA and CDR2 is YSLEER. V was pared by 1 base and J by 5 bases, with 10 bases of the junction left unmatched. CDR3 protein: CASSQAGLAGAETGELFF. CDR3 sequence (DNA): TGCGCCAGCAGCCAAGCCGGGCTAGCGGGGGCGGAAACCGGGGAGCTGTTTTTT.

The chain links TRBV11-3 to TRBJ1-3; D unresolved. Germline values: CDR1 SGHNT, CDR2 YENEEA. Trimming shortened V by 1 base and J by 0 bases, and 7 bases separated the two germline ends. The CDR3 length is 15 residues. CDR3 protein: CASSLVAGSGNTIYF. The CDR3 DNA sequence: TGTGCCAGCAGCTTAGTGGCAGGCTCTGGAAACACCATATATTTT. Full variable domain (remainder filled in from reference TRBV11-3 and TRBJ1-3): EAGVVQSPRYKIIEKKQPVAFWCNPISGHNTLYWYLQNLGQGPELLIRYENEEAVDDSQLPKDRFSAERLKGVDSTLKIQPAELGDSAVYLCASSLVAGSGNTIYFGEGSWLTVV.

The sample holds one count of this clone. This chain connects TRBV30 to TRBJ2-7, with 7 nucleotides matching TRBD1. J lost 2 bases, V lost 0 bases, and 7 bases had no gene match. Germline CDR1 and CDR2: GTSNPN and SVGIG (reference sequence). This CDR3 has 15 amino acids. As DNA, the CDR3 is TGTGCCTGGAGTGTAACGGGGACAGCACCCTACGAGCAGTACTTC. This codes for CAWSVTGTAPYEQYF.

The chain is built from TRBV21-1 and TRBJ2-7; the table's D gene call, TRBD2, was not cross checked with the DNA. TRBV21-1 is termed a pseudogene. The CDR3 has 11 residues. Here the CDR3 reads CASSTYYEQYF. The CDR3, as DNA: TGTGCCAGCAGCACGTACTACGAGCAGTACTTC.

This chain connects TRBV5-1 to TRBJ1-1; perhaps TRBD1 as D (5 bases). The V gene's germline CDR1 is SGHRS and CDR2 YFSETQ. The V and J ends lost 0 bases and 5 bases respectively, with 14 bases between them. There are 15 residues in the CDR3. The CDR3 DNA is TGCGCCAGCAGCTTGGAATCCAGGGTACGGACTGAAGCTTTCTTT. Translated: CASSLESRVRTEAFF. Complete variable domain (other parts from reference TRBV5-1 and TRBJ1-1): KAGVTQTPRYLIKTRGQQVTLSCSPISGHRSVSWYQQTPGQGLQFLFEYFSETQRNKGNFPGRFSGRQFSNSRSEMNVSTLELGDSALYLCASSLESRVRTEAFFGQGTRLTVV.

This clone was detected once. This sequence joins TRBV28 and TRBJ2-1; D is possibly TRBD2 (6 bases). V lost 4 bases and J lost 4, with 17 bases in between. Germline values: CDR1 MDHEN, CDR2 SYDVKM. This CDR3 contains 16 residues. The chain's CDR3 is CASSSAGMEAYNEQFF. The CDR3 DNA reads TGTGCCAGCAGTTCGGCGGGAATGGAGGCGTACAATGAGCAGTTCTTC.

The V call is TRBV6-5, the J call TRBJ2-7, with unresolved D. CDR1 is MNHEY and CDR2 is SVGAGI in the germline V gene. V lost 0 bases and J 2 bases, leaving 11 bases between the germline ends. CDR3 size: 15 residues. The CDR3 sequence is CASSYSSASTYEQYF. Here the CDR3 DNA reads TGTGCCAGCAGTTACTCGAGTGCATCCACCTACGAGCAGTACTTC.

The chain combines TRBV6-6 with TRBJ1-3; TRBD1 might be the D (5 bases). CDR3 size: 14 residues. Per germline, CDR1 MNHNY and CDR2 SVGAGI (reference sequence). Trimming shortened V by 8 bases and J by 0 bases, and 11 bases separated the two germline ends. The CDR3 protein is CASQDKRSGNTIYF. The CDR3 DNA sequence: TGTGCCAGCCAGGACAAACGCTCTGGAAACACCATATATTTT.

This clone was observed a handful of times. V is TRBV27 and J is TRBJ1-1; a weak D match, TRBD1 (6 bases). CDR1 and CDR2 (germline): MNHEY, SMNVEV (reference sequence). The CDR3 runs 14 residues. The germline V and J ends were trimmed by 7 bases and 0 bases, with 12 bases remaining between them. The CDR3 sequence: CASTQGSLNTEAFF. The DNA for the CDR3 is TGTGCCAGCACACAGGGAAGCCTGAACACTGAAGCTTTCTTT.

The chain joins TRBV3-1 (or the pseudogene TRBV3-2) to TRBJ2-1; 8 bases agree with TRBD1. The trim removed 4 bases at V and 7 bases at J, leaving 0 bases unmatched. The CDR3 is 12 amino acids. The germline V gene has CDR1 LGHDT and CDR2 YNNKEL (reference sequence). The CDR3: CASSRTGNEQFF. The CDR3, as DNA: TGTGCCAGCAGCCGGACAGGGAATGAGCAGTTCTTC.

The V and J genes are TRBV19 and TRBJ2-3; 10 bases match TRBD2. The CDR3 is 15 residues long. Germline V gives CDR1 LNHDA, CDR2 SQIVND (reference sequence). V lost 3 bases, J lost 6 bases, and 6 bases stayed unmatched. The chain's CDR3 is CASSISGAGGDTQYF. In DNA form, the CDR3 reads TGTGCCAGTAGTATTAGTGGAGCGGGAGGGGATACGCAGTATTTT.

The J gene is TRBJ1-4, the V gene TRBV3-1 (or the pseudogene TRBV3-2), with D possibly TRBD1 on 5 matching bases. The CDR3 runs 14 residues. Germline loops: CDR1 LGHDT, CDR2 YNNKEL (reference sequence). V was shortened by 2 bases and J by 6 bases, with 10 bases between the two germline ends. CDR3 DNA: TGTGCCAGCAGCCAACAGGGTTTAGATGAAAAACTGTTTTTT. It translates to CASSQQGLDEKLFF.

The V and J genes are TRBV7-9 and TRBJ2-7; 8 positions agree with TRBD1. This CDR3 contains 15 residues. The germline V gene encodes CDR1 SEHNR and CDR2 FQNEAQ (reference sequence). The junction had 8 bases not matched to a gene; V was cut back by 5 bases and J by 2 bases. The CDR3 coding sequence is TGTGCCAGCAGCCCGGGACAGGCACGAACCTACGAGCAGTACTTC. Its protein is CASSPGQARTYEQYF.

This clone was seen a handful of times. The gene calls are TRBV6-5 and TRBJ2-2, with D uncertain. CDR1 is MNHEY and CDR2 is SVGAGI in the germline V gene. This CDR3 contains 16 residues. The V end was cut by 0 bases, the J end by 4 bases, with 12 bases between. This chain's CDR3 is CASSYSTGSGTGELFF. The CDR3 DNA reads TGTGCCAGCAGTTACTCAACTGGGTCGGGCACCGGGGAGCTGTTTTTT.

The chain combines TRBV4-3 with TRBJ2-5, with unresolved D. Germline V lookup: CDR1 LGHNA, CDR2 YSLEER. V lost 3 bases, J lost 0 bases, and 8 bases lay in between. The CDR3 length is 14 residues. CDR3 bases: TGCGCCAGCAGCCAGACACAGTACCAAGAGACCCAGTACTTC. Translation gives CASSQTQYQETQYF.

In DNA, the CDR3 is TGTGCCAGCAGTTTATCAGGGGATTGGCATGGCTACACCTTC. It yields the protein CASSLSGDWHGYTF. This chain joins TRBV28 and TRBJ1-2, with a possible D match to TRBD1 (6 bases). The CDR3 runs 14 residues. CDR1 and CDR2 (germline): MDHEN, SYDVKM. Trimming left V 1 base short and J 6 bases short, with 12 bases between.

This chain connects TRBV28 to TRBJ2-1; 8 bases are shared with TRBD2. This CDR3 has 15 amino acids. CDR1 is MDHEN and CDR2 is SYDVKM in the germline V gene. J lost 4 bases, V lost 6 bases, and 8 bases had no gene match. The CDR3 sequence is CASSPSGGAYNEQFF. The CDR3 DNA reads as TGTGCCAGCAGCCCAAGCGGGGGCGCTTACAATGAGCAGTTCTTC.

This clone has only a few counts. The chain couples TRBV7-8 to TRBJ1-4; 9 positions agree with TRBD1. The V gene end was trimmed by 5 bases and the J gene end by 14 bases; junction bases not matched to a gene: 18. In germline, CDR1 is SGHVS, CDR2 FQNEAQ. CDR3 length: 16 amino acids. The CDR3 sequence: CASSQQAHRTGASLFF. The CDR3 bases are TGTGCCAGCAGCCAACAGGCCCACCGGACAGGGGCTTCGCTGTTTTTT.

The chain's CDR3 is CARAGPLSNEQFF. The CDR3 nucleotides are TGTGCCAGAGCGGGACCCCTAAGTAATGAGCAGTTCTTC. The chain recombines TRBV30 with TRBJ2-1; 7 bases are shared with TRBD2. Unmatched junction bases numbered 11, after V lost 8 bases and J lost 7 bases. In germline, CDR1 is GTSNPN, CDR2 SVGIG (reference sequence). This CDR3 has 13 residues.

The chain carries TRBV5-6 and TRBJ1-4; D gene ambiguous. This CDR3 contains 12 residues. The V end was cut by 0 bases, the J end by 12 bases, with 9 bases between. The germline V gene encodes CDR1 SGHDT and CDR2 YYEEEE. CDR3 sequence reads: CASSLVNSELFF. CDR3 nucleotide sequence: TGTGCCAGCAGCTTGGTAAATTCGGAACTGTTTTTT.

The chain is built from TRBV11-2 and TRBJ2-7, with 7 bases matching TRBD2. The V gene end was trimmed by 4 bases and the J gene end by 2 bases; junction bases not matched to a gene: 17. Looked up from germline, CDR1 is SGHAT and CDR2 is FQNNGV. The CDR3 consists of 18 residues. The CDR3 loop reads CASSYSGGSGEPAYEQYF. The CDR3 nucleotides read TGTGCCAGCAGCTATTCAGGCGGGAGCGGGGAACCGGCCTACGAGCAGTACTTC.

The gene calls are TRBV21-1 and TRBJ2-1; the listed D gene, TRBD2, was not tested against the DNA. TRBV21-1 is annotated as a pseudogene. The CDR3 has 18 amino acids. CDR3 sequence: CASSPRTSGMYSYNEQFF. CDR3 in DNA: TGTGCCAGCAGCCCGCGGACTAGCGGGATGTATTCCTACAATGAGCAGTTCTTC.